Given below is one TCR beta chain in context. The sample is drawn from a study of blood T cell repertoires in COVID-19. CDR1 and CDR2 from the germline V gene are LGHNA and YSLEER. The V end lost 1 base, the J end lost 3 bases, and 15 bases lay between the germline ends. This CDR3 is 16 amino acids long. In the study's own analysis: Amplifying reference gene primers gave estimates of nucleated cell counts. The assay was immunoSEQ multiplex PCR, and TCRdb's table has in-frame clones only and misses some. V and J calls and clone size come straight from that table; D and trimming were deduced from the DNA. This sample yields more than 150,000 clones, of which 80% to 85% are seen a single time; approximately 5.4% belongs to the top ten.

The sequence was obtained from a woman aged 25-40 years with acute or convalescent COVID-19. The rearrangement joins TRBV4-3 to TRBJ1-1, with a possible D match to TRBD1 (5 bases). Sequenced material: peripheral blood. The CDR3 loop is CASSQGLGRVDTEAFF. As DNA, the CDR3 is TGCGCCAGCAGCCAAGGTTTGGGCAGGGTGGACACTGAAGCTTTCTTT.